The clone carrying this TCR beta chain occurred a few times. What it binds is unknown. Combining iRepertoire HTBI primers with Arm-PCR of CDR3 regions, the authors built TCR beta libraries. TCRdb called the multiplex PCR reads again in MiXCR, with one record for every CDR3 protein. The table records around 250,000 distinct CDR3 sequences, about 17% of them present only once. The V gene's germline CDR1 is MGHDK and CDR2 SYGVNS. This CDR3 is built from 15 residues. Trimming cost V 3 bases and J 5 bases; bases outside gene matches: 9. These data originate in a study of regulatory T cells in long-lasting Graves disease. Findings and caveats of the study: Thyroid tissue was not sampled; only peripheral blood was. Newly diagnosed disease favored TRBV20-1 and TRBJ2-1 over persistent disease.

The time point was: newly diagnosed GD, antithyroid drugs for less than 3 months. PBMC-extracted RNA yielded the TCR library. These same records also appear under a second study, on T cells in Graves' hyperthyroidism and ophthalmopathy.

The rearrangement links TRBV25-1 to TRBJ1-2; 7 bases match TRBD1. This clonotype was sampled from a woman in her 30s with Graves disease. The sequencing used peripheral blood mononuclear cells (PBMCs), collected at new diagnosis, from a patient treated with antithyroid drugs. CDR3: CASSENWGTEYGYTF. For the CDR3, the DNA is TGTGCCAGCAGTGAGAATTGGGGGACAGAATATGGCTACACCTTC.